This T cell receptor delta chain was sequenced in a study of γδ T cells in repeated Plasmodium falciparum infection. TCRdb re-called clones from the multiplex PCR reads via CATT. The sample yields about 89,000 delta-chain clones, 1.4% seen once. This clone was counted between two and nine times. This DNA translates differently at residue 17 from the TCRdb protein, which is that of a much larger clone; a read error is likely, and the protein shown is the DNA's own translation. Vgamma9/Vdelta2+ and Vdelta2-negative gammadelta T cells were flow-sorted from PBMC for bulk sequencing. Germline CDR1 and CDR2: TSWWSYY and QGS. The CDR3 is made up of 21 amino acids.

The sample was gamma-delta T cells from blood. The chain recombines TRDV1 with TRDJ1; D might be TRDD3 (9 bases). TCRdb is silent on the J gene; assignment here came from matching the DNA to germline. The TCR originated in a pool of human donors (malaria-infected and uninfected, not separated). The CDR3 DNA follows: TGTGCTCTTGGGGGGGCCTTCCTAAGCCGTACTGGGGGAAAGTACACCAATAAACTCATCTTT. Its protein is CALGGAFLSRTGGKYTNKLIF.